Listed here is a single TCR beta chain. Antigen unknown. Using immunoSEQ multiplex PCR, the repertoire was profiled, and TCRdb retains in-frame clones only, with some absent. This repertoire shows roughly 130,000 clones, around 80% found once; its top ten account for 5.5%. The sample originates from a study of a mutant IDH1 vaccine in newly diagnosed glioma. Noted time point: week 11, during vaccination. Topical imiquimod was applied with each vaccine dose, which held 300 ug of mutant IDH1 20-mer peptide. The CDR3 is 15 residues long. V lost 0 bases and J 1 base, leaving 5 bases between the germline ends. Looked up from germline, CDR1 is SGHRS and CDR2 is YFSETQ.

Specimen: PBMCs, collected from a glioma patient whose treatment included an IDH1 peptide vaccine. The chain has TRBV5-1 and TRBJ2-6; D is uncertain. The origin of this receptor is a man in his forties with glioma. The CDR3 DNA reads as TGCGCCAGCAGCTTGGAGGTATCTGGGGCCAACGTCCTGACTTTC. Translation gives CASSLEVSGANVLTF. The entire variable domain, with the rest obtained from reference TRBV5-1 and TRBJ2-6, is as follows: KAGVTQTPRYLIKTRGQQVTLSCSPISGHRSVSWYQQTPGQGLQFLFEYFSETQRNKGNFPGRFSGRQFSNSRSEMNVSTLELGDSALYLCASSLEVSGANVLTFGAGSRLTVL.